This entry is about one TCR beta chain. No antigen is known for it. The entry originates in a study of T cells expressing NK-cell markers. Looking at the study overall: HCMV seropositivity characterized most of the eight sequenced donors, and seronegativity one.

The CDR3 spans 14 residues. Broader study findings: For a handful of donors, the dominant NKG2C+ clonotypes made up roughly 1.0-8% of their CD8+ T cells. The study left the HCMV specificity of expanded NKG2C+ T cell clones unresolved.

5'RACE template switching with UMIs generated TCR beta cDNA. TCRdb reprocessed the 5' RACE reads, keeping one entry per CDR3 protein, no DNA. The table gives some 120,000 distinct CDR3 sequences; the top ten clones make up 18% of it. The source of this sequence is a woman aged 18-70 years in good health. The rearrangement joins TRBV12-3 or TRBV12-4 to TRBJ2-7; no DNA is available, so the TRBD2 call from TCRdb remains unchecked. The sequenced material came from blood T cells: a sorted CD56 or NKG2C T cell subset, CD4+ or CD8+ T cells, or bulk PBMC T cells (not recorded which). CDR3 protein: CASTRAGRTDEQYF.